This T cell receptor (beta chain) was profiled in a study of read filtering for tumor transcriptome and immune sequencing (TCRdb year 2020). A note on the overall study: The cohort had roughly 17 male and 14 female patients with a mean age of about 66 years, ranging from about 40 to 85. By revised international staging, about 8 patients were R-ISS I, over 15 were R-ISS II and about seven were R-ISS III. After DNase treatment, whole-transcriptome libraries were prepared with the TruSeq RNA Access Library Prep Kit. Per sample, about 4.05 to 11 million TCR-region mapped reads were obtained with IR-seq, compared with only 85 to 1273 with RNA-seq. Using the same bone marrow samples, the study compared TCR repertoires obtained by targeted immune repertoire sequencing with those obtained by bulk whole-transcriptome sequencing. One of the main goals was to work out a read-filtering strategy for immune repertoire data, in particular whether clonotypes backed by only a single read should be removed. What the work shows at the level of the full study, not this receptor alone: In IR-seq, roughly four fifths of clonotypes but approximately 3.7% of total reads were represented by single-read clonotypes, whereas in RNA-seq, 74.6% of clonotypes and approximately 40% of reads were represented by single-read clonotypes. The correlation between IR-seq and RNA-seq shared clonotype proportions rose when single-read clonotypes were removed. Rather than purified T cells, the sorted CD138-negative fraction was a mixed bone marrow immune population. Clonotypes were captured by IR-seq at much higher depth and more reliably than by RNA-seq, and smaller IR-seq throughput was sufficient for identification of most shared clonotypes.

The Immunoverse kit was used to build TCR libraries from 400 to 500 ng RNA, with molecular barcoded adaptors covering alpha/delta and beta/gamma chains. TCR library preparation was performed with the same RNA that was used for transcriptome sequencing. TCR libraries were sequenced on an Illumina HiSeq 4000 with 2 x 150 cycles. The authors' analysis ran thus. Using MiXCR, which included quality filtering and error correction, TCR reads were aligned to human V, D, J and C references and then assembled into CDR3 clonotypes. The tcR package in R was used to analyze clonotype counts and gene usage diversity. Raw mapping reads were checked after the RNA-seq reads had been mapped by STAR aligner version 2.5.3a onto the human GRCh37 genome. IR-seq fastq files were randomly downsampled with Seqtk 1.3 to test the effect of sequencing depth on detected clonotypes. The raw public reads went through TCRdb reprocessing: fastp at Q25, MiXCR clone calling, in-frame beta chains kept. Identical CDR3 protein sequences are pooled into one entry, listed with their most common genes and DNA. TCRdb, not the original authors, processed these V and J calls. Counted in this sample were over 50,000 distinct CDR3 sequences; about 15% of them appeared once. The ten largest clones add up to approximately 47% of the sample.

The sample holds many counts of this clonotype. Its specific antigen is unknown. No base-level quality is on record; no much larger clone is a single base apart. Bone marrow was sampled from every patient at the time of active disease. Isolation of bone marrow mononuclear cells was performed by Ficoll-Hypaque density gradient centrifugation. CD138-negative cells were obtained by negative selection after labeling with CD138 magnetic microbeads on a MACS separator, removing myeloma plasma cells. Flow cytometry with CD138 antibodies on an Attune NxT was used to check how pure the isolated cells were. Total RNA was extracted with TRIzol reagent and quantified with a NanoDrop spectrophotometer. For each patient, the CD138-negative bone marrow sample underwent paired RNA-seq and IR-seq. CDR1 and CDR2 are drawn from the germline V gene: SGHRS, YFSETQ. The junction shows trimming of 4 bases on V and 0 bases on J, plus 14 bases between the germline ends. The cysteine opens and the phenylalanine closes a CDR3 of 15 amino acids. Only the CDR3 part of the read is kept: 45 bases, read in frame from the first base.

The sequence links TRBV5-1 to TRBJ2-7; TRBD1 could be the D gene, as 6 bases match. The receptor was derived from a donor at least 40 years old with multiple myeloma. Sequencing was performed on a population of CD138-negative cells sorted from bone marrow. The cell subset or site label, read with the paper, signifies: bone marrow mononuclear cells depleted of CD138+ plasma/myeloma cells by negative magnetic selection. The nucleotide sequence is TGCGCCAGCAGCCCCATTCACAGGGACTCCTACGAGCAGTACTTC. This encodes CASSPIHRDSYEQYF.